The clone carrying this T cell receptor beta chain was found a few times. Its antigen is as yet unknown. This sample was included in a study of OX40 agonist ivuxolimab in advanced cancers. Turning to the study itself: Ivuxolimab is a fully human IgG2 antibody that activates OX40 (CD134). Prior therapy, whether anti-PD-1, anti-PD-L1 or anti-CTLA-4, was allowed, and 35% to 40% had some. Findings of the study overall: There were, on average, more expanded clones in CD8+ T cells than in CD4+. Not determined was the antigen specificity of the expanded peripheral T cells.

The assay was immunoSEQ multiplex PCR, and TCRdb's table has in-frame clones only and misses some. The sample shows about 75,000 clones, 75% to 90% of them seen only once. The receptor was isolated from an adult with an advanced solid tumor such as melanoma, head and neck, liver or kidney cancer. Material: CD4+ or CD8+ T cells sorted from blood, obtained in a trial of the OX40 agonist ivuxolimab.

In DNA, the CDR3 is TGCGCCAGCAGCCAAGCACACGCTGGCACTGAAGCTTTCTTT. Its protein product is CASSQAHAGTEAFF. The chain links TRBV4-3 to TRBJ1-1; the D is unclear. V was cut by 1 base and J by 4 bases, with 10 bases left in between. Germline assignment: CDR1 LGHNA and CDR2 YSLEER. The CDR3 has 14 residues.